This T cell receptor beta chain originates from a study of response to subunit inactivated influenza vaccine. This CDR3 contains 15 residues. The germline V and J ends were trimmed by 0 bases and 3 bases, with 13 bases remaining between them. CDR1 and CDR2 from the germline V gene are SGHRS and YFSETQ. In its sample, this clonotype was seen a few times. Its antigen is as yet unknown. Broader study findings: Authors suggested each seasonal flu vaccination may recruit only limited numbers of new T cells.

TCRdb reprocessed the RT-PCR reads with MiXCR, giving one entry per CDR3 protein. The data hold a few hundred thousand distinct CDR3 sequences, with about 14% observed a single time. The chain carries TRBV5-1 and TRBJ2-7, with D possibly TRBD1 on 5 matching bases. Material: PBMCs from blood, obtained about 13 days after vaccination. The TCR comes from a man aged 50-59 years who received an inactivated influenza vaccine. The CDR3 loop reads CASSLDRRANYEQYF. The CDR3 DNA reads as TGCGCCAGCAGCTTGGACAGGAGAGCCAACTACGAGCAGTACTTC. The whole variable domain, remainder taken from reference TRBV5-1 and TRBJ2-7, is KAGVTQTPRYLIKTRGQQVTLSCSPISGHRSVSWYQQTPGQGLQFLFEYFSETQRNKGNFPGRFSGRQFSNSRSEMNVSTLELGDSALYLCASSLDRRANYEQYFGPGTRLTVT.